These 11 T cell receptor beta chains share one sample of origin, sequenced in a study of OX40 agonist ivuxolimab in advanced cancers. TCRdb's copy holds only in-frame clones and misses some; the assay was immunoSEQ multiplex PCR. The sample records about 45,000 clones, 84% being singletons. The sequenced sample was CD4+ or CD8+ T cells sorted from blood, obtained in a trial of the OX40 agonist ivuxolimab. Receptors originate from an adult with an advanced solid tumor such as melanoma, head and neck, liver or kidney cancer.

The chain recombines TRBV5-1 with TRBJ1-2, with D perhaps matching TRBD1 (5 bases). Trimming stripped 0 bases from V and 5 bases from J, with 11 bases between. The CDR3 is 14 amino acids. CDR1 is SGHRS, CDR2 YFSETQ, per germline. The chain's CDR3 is CASSLGQQLYGYTF. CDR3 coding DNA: TGCGCCAGCAGCTTGGGACAGCAGCTTTATGGCTACACCTTC.

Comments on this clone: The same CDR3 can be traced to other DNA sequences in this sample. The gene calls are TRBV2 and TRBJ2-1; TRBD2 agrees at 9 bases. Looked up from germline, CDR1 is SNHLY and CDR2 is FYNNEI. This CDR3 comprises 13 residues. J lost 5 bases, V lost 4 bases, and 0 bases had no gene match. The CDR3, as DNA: TGTGCCAGCAGTGGACTAGCGGACAATGAGCAGTTCTTC. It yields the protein CASSGLADNEQFF.

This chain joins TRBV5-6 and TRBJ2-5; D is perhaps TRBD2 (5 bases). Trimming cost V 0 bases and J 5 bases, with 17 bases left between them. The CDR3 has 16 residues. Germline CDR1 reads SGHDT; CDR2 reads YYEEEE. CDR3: CASSLEVTGRVETQYF. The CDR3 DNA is TGTGCCAGCAGCTTGGAGGTGACGGGGAGAGTTGAGACCCAGTACTTC.

The CDR3 bases are TGCGCCAGCAGCTTCAATCAGGGGATTGAAGATACGCAGTATTTT. Protein product: CASSFNQGIEDTQYF. The chain carries TRBV5-1 and TRBJ2-3, with D maybe TRBD1 (6 bases). V was clipped by 2 bases and J by 5 bases, with 15 bases between them. Germline V gene sequence: CDR1 SGHRS, CDR2 YFSETQ. The CDR3 loop spans 15 amino acids.

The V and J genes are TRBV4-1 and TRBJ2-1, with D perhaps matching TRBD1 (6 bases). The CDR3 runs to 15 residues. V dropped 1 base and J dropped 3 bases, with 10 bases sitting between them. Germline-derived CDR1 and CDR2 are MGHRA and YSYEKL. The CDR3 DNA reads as TGCGCCAGCAGCCAAGCAGGGGCGGACTACAATGAGCAGTTCTTC. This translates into CASSQAGADYNEQFF.

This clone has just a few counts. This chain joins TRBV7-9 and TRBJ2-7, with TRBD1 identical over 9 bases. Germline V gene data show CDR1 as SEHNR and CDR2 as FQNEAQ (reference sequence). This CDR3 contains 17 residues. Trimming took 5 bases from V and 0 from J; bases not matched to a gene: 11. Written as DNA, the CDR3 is TGTGCCAGCAGCCCACGAGACAGGGGGTTTGGCTCCTACGAGCAGTACTTC. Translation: CASSPRDRGFGSYEQYF. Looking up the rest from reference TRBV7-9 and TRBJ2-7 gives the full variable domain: DTGVSQNPRHKITKRGQNVTFRCDPISEHNRLYWYRQTLGQGPEFLTYFQNEAQLEKSRLLSDRFSAERPKGSFSTLEIQRTEQGDSAMYLCASSPRDRGFGSYEQYFGPGTRLTVT.

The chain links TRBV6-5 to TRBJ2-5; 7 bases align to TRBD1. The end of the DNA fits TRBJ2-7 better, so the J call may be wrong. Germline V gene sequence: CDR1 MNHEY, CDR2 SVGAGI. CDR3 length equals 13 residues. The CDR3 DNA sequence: TGTGCCAGCAGTGACAGGGTCTCCTACGAGCAGTACTTC. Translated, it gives CASSDRVSYEQYF.

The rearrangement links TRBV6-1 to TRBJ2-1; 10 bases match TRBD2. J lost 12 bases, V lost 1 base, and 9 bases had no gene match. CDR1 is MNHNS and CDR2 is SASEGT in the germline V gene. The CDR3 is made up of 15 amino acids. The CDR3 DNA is TGTGCCAGCAGTGAAGTTGGGACTAGCGCTTTAGCGCAGTTCTTC. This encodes CASSEVGTSALAQFF.

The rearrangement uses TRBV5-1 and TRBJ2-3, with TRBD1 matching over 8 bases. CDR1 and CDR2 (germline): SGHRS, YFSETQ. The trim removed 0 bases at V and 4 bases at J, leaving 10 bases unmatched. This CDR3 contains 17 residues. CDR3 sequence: CASSLGAQGAVSDTQYF. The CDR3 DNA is TGCGCCAGCAGCTTGGGCGCTCAGGGGGCTGTTTCAGATACGCAGTATTTT.

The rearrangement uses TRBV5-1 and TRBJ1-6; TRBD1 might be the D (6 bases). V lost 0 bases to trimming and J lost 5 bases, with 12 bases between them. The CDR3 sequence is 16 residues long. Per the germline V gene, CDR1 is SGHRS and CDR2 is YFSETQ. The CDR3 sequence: CASSLAVTGNNSPLHF. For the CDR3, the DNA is TGCGCCAGCAGCTTGGCCGTGACAGGAAATAATTCACCCCTCCACTTT.

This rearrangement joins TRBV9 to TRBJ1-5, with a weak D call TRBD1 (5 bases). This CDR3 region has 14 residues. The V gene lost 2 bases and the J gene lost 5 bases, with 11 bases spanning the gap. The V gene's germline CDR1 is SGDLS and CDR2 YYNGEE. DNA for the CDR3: TGTGCCAGCAGCGTGGGGGACGGTTATCAGCCCCAGCATTTT. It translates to CASSVGDGYQPQHF.